The 25 T cell receptor beta chains below come from one sample, sequenced in a study of T cells in Graves' hyperthyroidism and ophthalmopathy. Amplification targeted TCR beta CDR3 regions from RNA transcripts. The HTBI primer set served for first-round RT-PCR of the TCR CDR3. TCRdb fed the multiplex PCR reads into MiXCR, producing one record per CDR3 protein. The sample consists of hundreds of thousands of distinct CDR3 sequences, about 15% of them appearing once. The sequencing input was blood. The receptor source for this set is a woman in her 40s with Graves' ophthalmopathy.

This clonotype was found many times. The chain combines TRBV6-1 with TRBJ1-2; no firm D call. CDR3 size: 14 residues. In germline, CDR1 is MNHNS, CDR2 SASEGT. Deletions cut 2 bases from V and 4 bases from J, with 11 bases between. The CDR3 DNA reads as TGTGCCAGCAGTGAATACGACAAGCTCTATGGCTACACCTTC. Amino acids: CASSEYDKLYGYTF.

This clonotype was seen many times. The V and J genes are TRBV6-2 or TRBV6-3 and TRBJ2-5; no clear D gene. This CDR3 is built from 14 residues. Looked up from germline, CDR1 is MNHEY and CDR2 is SVGEGT. V was shortened by 0 bases and J by 5 bases, with 10 bases between the two germline ends. The DNA for the CDR3 is TGTGCCAGCAGTTACTCGGATGGTCGGGAGACCCAGTACTTC. Its protein product is CASSYSDGRETQYF.

This clonotype showed up many times. As DNA, the CDR3 is TGTGCCAGCAGTTTAGGACGGGACAGGAACTCCTACGAGCAGTACTTC. This codes for CASSLGRDRNSYEQYF. V gene TRBV12-3 or TRBV12-4 combines with J gene TRBJ2-7; 8 bases match TRBD1. V was clipped by 1 base and J by 0 bases; unmatched bases: 5. The CDR3 extends over 16 amino acids.

This clonotype has a count of ten or more. The chain links TRBV30 to TRBJ2-7, with D hard to call. The ends were cut back, 0 bases at V and 3 bases at J, with 6 bases in the middle. CDR1 is GTSNPN, CDR2 SVGIG, per germline (reference sequence). The length of the CDR3 is 12 residues. This CDR3 is CAWSVGFYEQYF. CDR3 nucleotides: TGTGCCTGGAGTGTTGGGTTCTACGAGCAGTACTTC.

This clonotype was recorded at least ten times. The rearrangement links TRBV19 to TRBJ2-7; TRBD1 matches at 7 bases. Trimming took 5 bases from V and 2 from J; bases not matched to a gene: 9. Germline values: CDR1 LNHDA, CDR2 SQIVND (reference sequence). The CDR3 loop spans 15 amino acids. The CDR3: CASSLTGQRTYEQYF. The CDR3 DNA reads as TGTGCCAGTAGTTTGACGGGACAGAGAACCTACGAGCAGTACTTC.

This clonotype was detected ten times or more. CDR3 protein: CSARGGGPYEQYF. Written as DNA, the CDR3 is TGCAGTGCTAGAGGAGGGGGCCCCTACGAGCAGTACTTC. The V gene is TRBV20-1, the J gene TRBJ2-7; TRBD1 agrees at 7 bases. J gave up 2 bases and V 1 base, and 2 bases lay outside the gene matches. Germline values: CDR1 DFQATT, CDR2 SNEGSKA (reference sequence). The CDR3 loop spans 13 amino acids.

This clonotype showed up many times. The gene calls are TRBV29-1 and TRBJ1-1; TRBD1 matches at 8 bases. CDR3 length: 13 residues. Germline CDR1 SQVTM, CDR2 ANQGSEA. Trimming at V came to 7 bases and at J to 2 bases, leaving 6 bases not matched to a gene. The CDR3 sequence is CSGGQGPNTEAFF. As DNA, the CDR3 is TGCAGCGGCGGACAGGGTCCCAACACTGAAGCTTTCTTT.

The chain joins TRBV5-1 to TRBJ2-2; 7 positions agree with TRBD2. This CDR3 has 13 amino acids. V was pared by 4 bases and J by 6 bases, with 3 bases of the junction left unmatched. Germline CDR1 reads SGHRS; CDR2 reads YFSETQ. CDR3 in DNA: TGCGCCAGCAGCGAACGGGAGGCCGGGGAGCTGTTTTTT. Protein product: CASSEREAGELFF.

Ten or more counts support this clonotype. This CDR3 reads CASSTNAGGQPQHF. CDR3 sequence (DNA): TGTGCCAGTAGCACCAATGCGGGGGGCCAGCCCCAGCATTTT. The V and J genes are TRBV19 and TRBJ1-5; D might be TRBD1 (6 bases). Germline CDR1 and CDR2: LNHDA and SQIVND (reference sequence). Trimming took 6 bases from V and 7 from J, leaving 16 bases between them. The CDR3 covers 14 residues.

In its sample, this clonotype was seen a few times. The genes are TRBV6-5 and TRBJ2-7; D gene uncertain. This CDR3 comprises 13 residues. Trimming left V 2 bases short and J 4 bases short, with 9 bases between. Germline V lookup: CDR1 MNHEY, CDR2 SVGAGI. DNA of the CDR3: TGTGCCAGCAGTTACAACACTCTGTACGAGCAGTACTTC. Protein sequence: CASSYNTLYEQYF.

This clonotype was counted ten times or more. V is TRBV12-3 or TRBV12-4 and J is TRBJ2-6; D not certain. V was shortened by 1 base and J by 1 base, with 5 bases between the two germline ends. This CDR3 comprises 15 residues. DNA of the CDR3: TGTGCCAGCAGTTTAGTGGGATCTGGGGCCAACGTCCTGACTTTC. This codes for CASSLVGSGANVLTF.

This chain links TRBV6-5 with TRBJ2-5; no clear D gene. The CDR3 covers 12 residues. V was shortened by 3 bases and J by 5 bases, with 7 bases between the two germline ends. Germline V gene sequence: CDR1 MNHEY, CDR2 SVGAGI. The CDR3 DNA reads TGTGCCAGCAGTTATGATCGGGAGACCCAGTACTTC. It specifies CASSYDRETQYF.

This clonotype came up many times. CDR3 loop: CAWSVTSDGELFF. CDR3 sequence (DNA): TGTGCCTGGAGTGTCACTAGCGACGGGGAGCTGTTTTTT. The rearrangement joins TRBV30 to TRBJ2-2; 7 nucleotides match TRBD2. J was trimmed by 7 bases and V by 0 bases; bases with no gene match: 2. The length of the CDR3 is 13 residues. The germline V gene encodes CDR1 GTSNPN and CDR2 SVGIG (reference sequence).

This clonotype was observed at least ten times. The chain couples TRBV19 to TRBJ1-1; D gene unclear. The length of the CDR3 is 14 residues. The germline CDR1 and CDR2 sequences are LNHDA and SQIVND (reference sequence). With 4 bases removed from V and 0 bases from J, the gap between germline ends came to 9 bases. DNA of the CDR3: TGTGCCAGTAGTAAGAGACGTATGAACACTGAAGCTTTCTTT. Translating it yields CASSKRRMNTEAFF.

There are many counts of this clonotype. V is TRBV20-1 and J is TRBJ2-5; D not certain. Trimming took 0 bases from V and 2 from J, leaving 10 bases between them. The CDR3 runs 14 residues. Germline CDR1 DFQATT, CDR2 SNEGSKA (reference sequence). CDR3 amino acids: CSARDPATQETQYF. The CDR3 nucleotides are TGCAGTGCTAGAGACCCAGCGACTCAAGAGACCCAGTACTTC.

At least ten counts were recorded for this clonotype. The V call is TRBV20-1, the J call TRBJ2-5; D is perhaps TRBD2 (5 bases). Germline V CDR1 and CDR2: DFQATT, SNEGSKA (reference sequence). V was clipped by 3 bases and J by 1 base, with 12 bases between them. This CDR3 region has 14 residues. The DNA of the CDR3 is TGCAGTGCTAGCTCCGGACTCCCCCAAGAGACCCAGTACTTC. It translates to CSASSGLPQETQYF.

This clonotype was counted at least ten times. The gene calls are TRBV28 and TRBJ2-7, with TRBD1 identical over 11 bases. Germline CDR1 and CDR2: MDHEN and SYDVKM. V was clipped by 6 bases and J by 2 bases; unmatched bases: 6. The CDR3 length is 15 residues. Here the CDR3 DNA reads TGTGCCAGCAGCACCCCGGACAGGGGGCCCTACGAGCAGTACTTC. This translates into CASSTPDRGPYEQYF. Supplemented by reference TRBV28 and TRBJ2-7, the full variable domain reads DVKVTQSSRYLVKRTGEKVFLECVQDMDHENMFWYRQDPGLGLRLIYFSYDVKMKEKGDIPEGYSVSREKKERFSLILESASTNQTSMYLCASSTPDRGPYEQYFGPGTRLTVT.

This clonotype was observed many times. The chain links TRBV12-3 or TRBV12-4 to TRBJ2-5, with 9 bases identical to TRBD1. The CDR3 has 15 amino acids. With 6 bases clipped from V and 3 bases from J, the junction kept 8 bases outside the gene matches. CDR3 nucleotide sequence: TGTGCCAGCAGCATTGACAGGGGGTTGGAAGAGACCCAGTACTTC. It encodes CASSIDRGLEETQYF.

Ten or more counts support this clonotype. The rearrangement joins TRBV20-1 to TRBJ2-7; D gene ambiguous. V lost 4 bases to trimming and J lost 4 bases, with 8 bases between them. CDR1 and CDR2 from the germline V gene are DFQATT and SNEGSKA (reference sequence). CDR3 size: 11 residues. CDR3 protein: CSATEGYEQYF. CDR3 DNA sequence: TGCAGTGCTACCGAAGGGTACGAGCAGTACTTC.

This clonotype showed up many times. The CDR3: CSARDRTFMSNQPQHF. CDR3 nucleotides: TGCAGTGCTAGGGACAGGACATTTATGAGCAATCAGCCCCAGCATTTT. The rearrangement joins TRBV20-1 to TRBJ1-5; 7 bases line up with TRBD1. Per germline, CDR1 DFQATT and CDR2 SNEGSKA (reference sequence). The junction had 9 bases not matched to a gene; V was cut back by 3 bases and J by 1 base. The CDR3 contains 16 residues.

As regards this clonotype: This may arise from a read error, as a much more abundant clone is one base away. The J gene is TRBJ2-5, the V gene TRBV12-3 or TRBV12-4, with a tentative D call TRBD2 (5 bases). This CDR3 spans 13 amino acids. V was shortened by 7 bases and J by 1 base, with 10 bases between the two germline ends. The CDR3 sequence: CASTSGFQETQYF. DNA of the CDR3: TGTGCCAGCACCTCGGGGTTCCAAGAGACCCAGTACTTC.

This clonotype was found a few times. The gene calls are TRBV2 and TRBJ2-5, with D perhaps matching TRBD2 (5 bases). Germline values: CDR1 SNHLY, CDR2 FYNNEI. V shed 6 bases and J shed 2 bases, with 13 bases lying between them. This CDR3 region has 14 residues. Here the CDR3 reads CASRVSGIQETQYF. CDR3 nucleotides: TGTGCCAGCAGGGTCTCCGGGATACAAGAGACCCAGTACTTC.

There are many counts of this clonotype. The gene calls are TRBV12-3 or TRBV12-4 and TRBJ2-7; D is unclear. The V end lost 2 bases, the J end lost 6 bases, and 20 bases lay between the germline ends. The CDR3 has 16 amino acids. CDR3 amino acids: CASSLKYPSLGFEQYF. The CDR3 nucleotides read TGTGCCAGCAGTTTAAAGTACCCGTCCCTGGGGTTCGAGCAGTACTTC.

This clonotype was picked up a small number of times. This chain uses TRBV11-2 with TRBJ2-3; D remains ambiguous. Germline CDR1 SGHAT, CDR2 FQNNGV. Trimming stripped 5 bases from V and 3 bases from J, with 12 bases between. CDR3 length equals 14 residues. CDR3 in DNA: TGTGCCAGCAGCCGATCTGCGGCTACAGATACGCAGTATTTT. Translating it yields CASSRSAATDTQYF.

This clonotype showed up many times. This rearrangement joins TRBV30 to TRBJ2-7; D is possibly TRBD1 (5 bases). CDR3 length: 11 residues. From germline, CDR1 is GTSNPN and CDR2 SVGIG (reference sequence). The CDR3 loop is CALDTVYEQYF. The CDR3 nucleotides read TGTGCTTTGGACACCGTCTACGAGCAGTACTTC. The entire variable domain, with the rest obtained from reference TRBV30 and TRBJ2-7, is as follows: SQTIHQWPATLVQPVGSPLSLECTVEGTSNPNLYWYRQAAGRGLQLLFYSVGIGQISSEVPQNLSASRPQDRQFILSSKKLLLSDSGFYLCALDTVYEQYFGPGTRLTVT.